This TCR beta chain originates from a study of blood T cells in healthy people across ages. In its sample, this clonotype was seen a few times. Its antigen is not identified. Sample donors were healthy Caucasian individuals that came from Russia, aged about 6 to 95. Study-wide points: Fewer expanded clones and more diversity marked long-lived versus aged donors. Using unsorted PBMCs precluded a conclusive naive versus antigen-experienced comparison.

The authors ran a second PCR of 7 to 11 cycles using a sample-barcoded 5' primer and a J-beta primer mix. TCRdb analysed the 5' RACE reads with MiXCR anew, one entry per CDR3 protein. Among 1.5 million to 2 million distinct CDR3 sequences, approximately 50% were seen once, and the ten largest hold less than 2.5%. This CDR3 has 13 amino acids. V lost 4 bases and J lost 4, with 13 bases in between. Germline V lookup: CDR1 SQVTM, CDR2 ANQGSEA. The chain combines TRBV29-1 with TRBJ2-5; D possibly corresponds to TRBD2 (5 bases). Sequenced material: blood. This TCR was sampled from a middle-aged woman in good health. CDR3 in amino acids: CSVGLGGPETQYF. CDR3 DNA sequence: TGCAGCGTTGGCTTAGGAGGTCCAGAGACCCAGTACTTC.